These T cell receptor beta chains were read from a single sample in a study of blood T cell repertoires in COVID-19. The repertoire was sequenced with immunoSEQ multiplex PCR; TCRdb's copy has only in-frame clones and lacks some. The sample lists 45,000 to 50,000 clones, roughly nine tenths occurring once. The sample was peripheral blood. Source of these receptors: a human donor in a cohort sampled during active COVID-19. CDR3s include the opening cysteine and the closing phenylalanine or tryptophan. The D gene is left open where the match is weak. Rows give clone size only sometimes, using once, few, many, or a class for an expanded clone.

V gene,D gene,clone size,J gene,CDR3 length,CDR3 protein,CDR3 DNA
TRBV7-8,-,-,TRBJ1-6,14,CASSLIGGGSPLHF,TGTGCCAGCAGCTTAATTGGAGGTGGTTCACCCCTCCACTTT
TRBV18,-,-,TRBJ1-1,13,CASSPGRGTEAFF,TGTGCCAGCTCACCTGGGAGGGGCACTGAAGCTTTCTTT
TRBV6-5,-,-,TRBJ2-3,13,CASSYSRSDTQYF,TGTGCCAGCAGTTACTCGAGAAGCGATACGCAGTATTTT
TRBV7-9,-,-,TRBJ1-4,11,CASSQGGKLFF,TGTGCCAGCAGCCAAGGGGGAAAACTGTTTTTT
TRBV18,-,-,TRBJ1-1,15,CASSPPGGWDTEAFF,TGTGCCAGCTCACCACCGGGGGGATGGGACACTGAAGCTTTCTTT
TRBV19,TRBD2,-,TRBJ2-1,13,CASSPGLVDEQFF,TGTGCCAGTAGCCCGGGACTAGTAGATGAGCAGTTCTTC
TRBV9,-,-,TRBJ2-2,14,CASSVQGRGGELFF,TGTGCCAGCAGCGTCCAGGGTAGGGGCGGGGAGCTGTTTTTT
TRBV14,TRBD1,-,TRBJ1-1,17,CASSYYTGGNFDTEAFF,TGTGCCAGCAGCTATTATACAGGGGGAAACTTTGACACTGAAGCTTTCTTT
TRBV6-5,TRBD1,-,TRBJ2-7,15,CAGRDRGLPTYEQYF,TGTGCCGGCCGGGACAGGGGGCTACCAACCTACGAGCAGTACTTC
TRBV6-5,-,-,TRBJ2-1,14,CASTSAGQYNEQFF,TGTGCCAGCACATCCGCGGGACAGTACAATGAGCAGTTCTTC
TRBV7-8,-,-,TRBJ2-7,13,CASSPAGHYEQYF,TGTGCCAGCAGCCCAGCTGGGCATTACGAGCAGTACTTC
TRBV18,-,-,TRBJ1-6,14,CASSPTAGDSPLHF,TGTGCCAGCTCACCAACTGCAGGGGATTCACCCCTCCACTTT
TRBV9,TRBD2,few,TRBJ2-7,15,CASSPSGANSYEQYF,TGTGCCAGCAGCCCTAGCGGGGCAAACTCCTACGAGCAGTACTTC
TRBV7-3,TRBD2,-,TRBJ2-3,13,CASSLGLADTQYF,TGTGCCAGCAGCTTAGGACTAGCAGATACGCAGTATTTT
TRBV2,-,-,TRBJ2-7,14,CASKESPSAYEQYF,TGTGCCAGCAAGGAGTCTCCGAGCGCCTACGAGCAGTACTTC
TRBV7-9,-,-,TRBJ1-2,15,CASSLGQSANYGYTF,TGTGCCAGCAGCTTAGGACAATCGGCTAACTATGGCTACACCTTC
TRBV3-1/TRBV3-2,-,-,TRBJ1-5,13,CASSQVRSQPQHF,TGTGCCAGCAGCCAAGTCCGGAGTCAGCCCCAGCATTTT
TRBV7-9,-,-,TRBJ2-7,11,CASSFNYEQYF,TGTGCCAGCAGCTTCAACTACGAGCAGTACTTC
TRBV9,-,-,TRBJ1-1,14,CASTSRQRDTEAFF,TGTGCCAGCACGTCACGGCAGAGGGACACTGAAGCTTTCTTT
TRBV4-1,-,once,TRBJ1-2,15,CASTQLGAGNYGYTF,TGCGCCAGCACCCAACTTGGGGCAGGAAACTATGGCTACACCTTC